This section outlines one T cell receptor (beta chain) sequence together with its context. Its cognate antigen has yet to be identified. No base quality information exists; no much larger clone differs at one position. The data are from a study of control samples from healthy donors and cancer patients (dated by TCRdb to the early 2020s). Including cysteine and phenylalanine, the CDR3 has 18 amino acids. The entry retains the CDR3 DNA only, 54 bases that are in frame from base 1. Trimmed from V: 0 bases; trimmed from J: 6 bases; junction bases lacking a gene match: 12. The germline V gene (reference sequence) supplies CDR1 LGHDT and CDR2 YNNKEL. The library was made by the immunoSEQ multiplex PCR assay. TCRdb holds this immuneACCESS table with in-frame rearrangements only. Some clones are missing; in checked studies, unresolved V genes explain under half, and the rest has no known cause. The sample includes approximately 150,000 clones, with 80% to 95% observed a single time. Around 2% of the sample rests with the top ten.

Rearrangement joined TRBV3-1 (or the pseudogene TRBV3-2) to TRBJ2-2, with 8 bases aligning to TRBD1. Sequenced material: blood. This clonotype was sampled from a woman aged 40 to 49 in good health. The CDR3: CASSQESLDRVRPGELFF. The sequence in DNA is TGTGCCAGCAGCCAAGAAAGCTTGGACAGGGTTCGCCCCGGGGAGCTGTTTTTT.